Below are 27 T cell receptor beta chains sequenced from a single sample in a study of cytomegalovirus exposure and HLA in healthy donors. PCR was performed using 60 Vbeta and 13 Jbeta primers. Profiled with immunoSEQ multiplex PCR; TCRdb holds only in-frame clones, not every one. The sample lists 100,000 to 150,000 clones; 80% were seen once. The sample consisted of PBMCs. The receptors stem from a man younger than 45 in good health and CMV-seropositive.

The rearrangement uses TRBV15 and TRBJ2-3; 9 bases are shared with TRBD2. CDR1 is LNHNV, CDR2 YYDKDF, per germline (reference sequence). The CDR3 runs 15 residues. V dropped 8 bases and J dropped 0; count of bases not matched to a gene: 6. The CDR3: CATRTSGGSTDTQYF. CDR3 nucleotide sequence: TGTGCCACCCGTACGAGCGGGGGGAGCACAGATACGCAGTATTTT.

The chain uses TRBV6-1 and TRBJ1-1; TRBD1 agrees at 11 bases. V lost 5 bases to trimming and J lost 7 bases; unmatched junction nucleotides: 6. There are 14 residues in the CDR3. The V gene's germline CDR1 is MNHNS and CDR2 SASEGT. This CDR3 is CASSTGDRGFEAFF. The CDR3, as DNA: TGTGCCAGCAGTACCGGGGACAGGGGGTTTGAAGCTTTCTTT.

The chain employs TRBV9 and TRBJ2-3, with D perhaps TRBD2 (5 bases). Per germline, CDR1 SGDLS and CDR2 YYNGEE. The CDR3 contains 12 residues. The V and J ends lost 4 bases and 11 bases respectively, with 14 bases between them. The CDR3 loop is CASSPGNSQQYF. CDR3 DNA: TGTGCCAGCAGCCCCGGGAACTCCCAGCAGTATTTT. Filled out from reference TRBV9 and TRBJ2-3, the complete variable domain reads DSGVTQTPKHLITATGQRVTLRCSPRSGDLSVYWYQQSLDQGLQFLIQYYNGEERAKGNILERFSAQQFPDLHSELNLSSLELGDSALYFCASSPGNSQQYFGPGTRLTVL.

In this sample, this clone turned up a few times. The chain is built from TRBV7-2 and TRBJ1-2; 9 bases are a match to TRBD1. The CDR3 totals 17 residues. V lost 2 bases, J lost 5 bases, and 12 bases stayed unmatched. CDR1 and CDR2 (germline): SGHTA, FQGNSA. CDR3 DNA sequence: TGTGCCAGCAGCTTACCGCATTTTTTACAGGGGGCGTATGGCTACACCTTC. Translation: CASSLPHFLQGAYGYTF.

V usage is TRBV10-3 and J usage is TRBJ2-5, with 9 bases that match TRBD1. The germline V gene encodes CDR1 ENHRY and CDR2 SYGVKD. The ends lost 8 bases at V and 0 bases at J; junction bases unmatched: 4. The CDR3 consists of 14 residues. CDR3 amino acids: CAIGTGNHQETQYF. The CDR3 DNA sequence: TGTGCCATCGGGACAGGGAACCACCAAGAGACCCAGTACTTC.

The chain is built from TRBV11-2 and TRBJ1-2; 8 bases match TRBD1. The CDR3 is made up of 14 amino acids. J lost 5 bases, V lost 6 bases, and 8 bases had no gene match. Germline lookup yields CDR1 SGHAT and CDR2 FQNNGV. The CDR3 coding sequence is TGTGCCAGCAGTTCGGACAGGGAGTATTATGGCTACACCTTC. Translating gives CASSSDREYYGYTF.

This rearrangement joins TRBV19 to TRBJ1-2, with D perhaps TRBD1 (6 bases). Germline V lookup: CDR1 LNHDA, CDR2 SQIVND (reference sequence). The ends were cut back, 5 bases at V and 6 bases at J, with 16 bases in the middle. The CDR3 runs to 14 residues. The CDR3 nucleotides read TGTGCCAGTAGTCCCACAGGACAGACTCATGGCTACACCTTC. Translating gives CASSPTGQTHGYTF.

The V and J genes are TRBV14 and TRBJ1-1, with D possibly being TRBD1 (5 bases). This CDR3 has 14 residues. Germline-derived CDR1 and CDR2 are SGHDN and FVKESK. The V and J ends lost 4 bases and 1 base respectively, with 10 bases between them. The CDR3 loop is CASSLTGGNTEAFF. The CDR3 nucleotides read TGTGCCAGCAGCCTCACCGGGGGGAACACTGAAGCTTTCTTT.

This clone was picked up a small number of times. The DNA for the CDR3 is TGTGCCAGCAGTTTACCCCTCAGACAGGCCATTCAGTACTTC. It encodes CASSLPLRQAIQYF. The chain combines TRBV28 with TRBJ2-4; D is perhaps TRBD1 (6 bases). This CDR3 comprises 14 residues. V was clipped by 2 bases and J by 9 bases, with 14 bases between them. Looked up from germline, CDR1 is MDHEN and CDR2 is SYDVKM. Complete variable domain (other parts from reference TRBV28 and TRBJ2-4): DVKVTQSSRYLVKRTGEKVFLECVQDMDHENMFWYRQDPGLGLRLIYFSYDVKMKEKGDIPEGYSVSREKKERFSLILESASTNQTSMYLCASSLPLRQAIQYFGAGTRLSVL.

The chain combines TRBV5-6 with TRBJ1-6; tentatively, D is TRBD1 (5 bases). The V end lost 4 bases, the J end lost 11 bases, and 16 bases lay between the germline ends. Germline V gives CDR1 SGHDT, CDR2 YYEEEE. CDR3 length equals 14 residues. In nucleotides, the CDR3 is TGTGCCAGCAGCATCGACAGCTACTCGGCACCCCTCCACTTT. It yields the protein CASSIDSYSAPLHF.

This chain uses TRBV28 with TRBJ2-7; 7 bases map to TRBD1. The V gene's germline CDR1 is MDHEN and CDR2 SYDVKM. CDR3 size: 14 residues. The V segment lost 6 bases and the J segment 0 bases; nucleotides outside the gene matches: 5. CDR3 sequence (DNA): TGTGCCAGCAGACGGACAGGTCTCTCCTACGAGCAGTACTTC. Its translation is CASRRTGLSYEQYF.

The chain combines TRBV5-1 with TRBJ1-1; D perhaps matches TRBD1 (5 bases). Germline V gene data show CDR1 as SGHRS and CDR2 as YFSETQ. The CDR3 runs to 12 residues. V was trimmed by 0 bases and J by 12 bases, leaving 12 bases between them. In DNA form, the CDR3 reads TGCGCCAGCAGCTTGGGAGGGACTATGACTTTCTTT. Encoded protein: CASSLGGTMTFF.

The V and J genes are TRBV6-1 and TRBJ2-7; 13 positions agree with TRBD2. V lost 3 bases to trimming and J lost 1 base; unmatched junction nucleotides: 9. Germline loops: CDR1 MNHNS, CDR2 SASEGT. The CDR3 extends over 18 amino acids. Here the CDR3 DNA reads TGTGCCAGCAGTGACCGTACTAGCGGGGGGGCCAGGTCCTACGAGCAGTACTTC. Amino acids: CASSDRTSGGARSYEQYF.

This chain links TRBV5-4 with TRBJ2-1; 7 bases are a match to TRBD2. This CDR3 is built from 16 residues. The germline gives CDR1 SGHNT, CDR2 YYREEE (reference sequence). Trimming at V came to 0 bases and at J to 4 bases, leaving 7 bases not matched to a gene. The CDR3 DNA sequence: TGTGCCAGCAGCTTGGGGGGAGGGAAGGGGTACAATGAGCAGTTCTTC. Translation gives CASSLGGGKGYNEQFF.

J is TRBJ2-5 and V is TRBV6-5; D perhaps matches TRBD1 (6 bases). The J call may be incorrect, as the DNA end agrees better with TRBJ2-7. The CDR3 is 14 amino acids. The germline CDR1 and CDR2 sequences are MNHEY and SVGAGI. The CDR3 sequence: CASSNERQAYEQYF. The CDR3 nucleotides are TGTGCCAGCAGTAACGAGAGACAGGCCTACGAGCAGTACTTC.

This clone was seen more than once but under ten times. The chain uses TRBV23-1 and TRBJ2-7, with 8 nucleotides matching TRBD1. TRBV23-1 is identified as an open reading frame with a role that is uncertain. The CDR3 covers 16 residues. Germline trimming cut 6 bases from V and 3 bases from J; bases unmatched to any gene: 13. The CDR3 region is CASRPRRGQLSYEQYF. The DNA of the CDR3 is TGCGCCAGCAGGCCCCGCAGGGGGCAGTTGAGCTACGAGCAGTACTTC.

This rearrangement joins TRBV10-2 to TRBJ1-2; TRBD1 agrees at 8 bases. V lost 6 bases and J lost 8; bases outside the gene matches: 14. This CDR3 spans 15 amino acids. Germline V CDR1 and CDR2: WSHSY, SAAADI. The CDR3 nucleotides are TGCGCCAGCAGCGAATTAGGACAGGGTCCGGGGGGCTACACCTTC. It is translated as CASSELGQGPGGYTF.

The rearrangement links TRBV6-5 to TRBJ1-6; TRBD1 matches 12 bases. Germline V gene sequence: CDR1 MNHEY, CDR2 SVGAGI. This CDR3 comprises 15 residues. V lost 7 bases to trimming and J lost 10 bases; unmatched junction nucleotides: 8. CDR3 sequence reads: CASNPGQGARSPLHF. The CDR3 DNA is TGTGCCAGCAACCCGGGACAGGGGGCAAGGTCACCCCTCCACTTT.

The chain carries TRBV5-1 and TRBJ1-3; 7 nucleotides line up with TRBD1. This CDR3 has 14 amino acids. V lost 4 bases to trimming and J lost 3 bases; unmatched junction nucleotides: 4. The V gene's germline CDR1 is SGHRS and CDR2 YFSETQ. The CDR3 nucleotides are TGCGCCAGCAGCCGGGGGACAGATGGAAACACCATATATTTT. It translates to CASSRGTDGNTIYF.

The chain combines TRBV7-9 with TRBJ1-1; D might be TRBD1 (6 bases). The CDR3 totals 15 residues. V lost 8 bases and J 3 bases, leaving 19 bases between the germline ends. CDR1 is SEHNR and CDR2 is FQNEAQ in the germline V gene (reference sequence). Here the CDR3 reads CASRKESGADTEAFF. Written as DNA, the CDR3 is TGTGCCAGCCGAAAAGAATCAGGGGCGGACACTGAAGCTTTCTTT.

The J gene is TRBJ1-5, the V gene TRBV19, with D unresolved. The CDR3 totals 14 residues. Looked up from germline, CDR1 is LNHDA and CDR2 is SQIVND (reference sequence). V was shortened by 7 bases and J by 7 bases, with 17 bases between the two germline ends. This CDR3 reads CASTSGSRYQPQHF. The CDR3 nucleotides are TGTGCCAGTACCTCTGGTAGTCGATACCAGCCCCAGCATTTT.

The chain joins TRBV30 to TRBJ1-6, with D possibly TRBD1 on 6 matching bases. The germline V and J ends were trimmed by 5 bases and 6 bases, with 11 bases remaining between them. Germline V gene data show CDR1 as GTSNPN and CDR2 as SVGIG (reference sequence). The CDR3 has 13 residues. Here the CDR3 DNA reads TGTGCCTGGGGGGGCGGGGGTAATTCACCCCTCCACTTT. Its translation is CAWGGGGNSPLHF.

The gene calls are TRBV7-9 and TRBJ1-1; weak D call: TRBD1 (6 bases). V dropped 3 bases and J dropped 10 bases, with 12 bases sitting between them. The CDR3 runs to 12 residues. Per germline, CDR1 SEHNR and CDR2 FQNEAQ (reference sequence). The CDR3 DNA reads as TGTGCCAGCAGCTTTGACAGGTCGGGAGCTTTCTTT. Amino acid sequence: CASSFDRSGAFF. The full variable domain, in which reference TRBV7-9 and TRBJ1-1 provide the parts outside the CDR3, is DTGVSQNPRHKITKRGQNVTFRCDPISEHNRLYWYRQTLGQGPEFLTYFQNEAQLEKSRLLSDRFSAERPKGSFSTLEIQRTEQGDSAMYLCASSFDRSGAFFGQGTRLTVV.

V is TRBV19 and J is TRBJ2-3, with D perhaps matching TRBD2 (6 bases). V lost 4 bases to trimming and J lost 3 bases, with 14 bases between them. This CDR3 contains 15 residues. Germline V gene data show CDR1 as LNHDA and CDR2 as SQIVND (reference sequence). CDR3 in amino acids: CASSTRGKGTDTQYF. In nucleotides, the CDR3 is TGTGCCAGTAGTACCCGGGGGAAAGGTACAGATACGCAGTATTTT.

This clone appeared once. The V gene is TRBV9, the J gene TRBJ2-7; possible D gene TRBD2, 5 bases. V was clipped by 4 bases and J by 5 bases, with 16 bases between them. The CDR3 runs 14 residues. The germline CDR1 and CDR2 sequences are SGDLS and YYNGEE. CDR3 bases: TGTGCCAGCAGCACACCGGGAAAGAGGAACGAGCAGTACTTC. This sequence encodes CASSTPGKRNEQYF. The full variable domain, completed using reference TRBV9 and TRBJ2-7, is DSGVTQTPKHLITATGQRVTLRCSPRSGDLSVYWYQQSLDQGLQFLIQYYNGEERAKGNILERFSAQQFPDLHSELNLSSLELGDSALYFCASSTPGKRNEQYFGPGTRLTVT.

This chain uses TRBV2 with TRBJ1-5, with no clear D. The CDR3 has 13 amino acids. Deletions cut 1 base from V and 9 bases from J, with 10 bases between. Germline-derived CDR1 and CDR2 are SNHLY and FYNNEI. CDR3 nucleotides: TGTGCCAGCAGTGAAGTAGGTGCGGGGCCCCAGCATTTT. Protein product: CASSEVGAGPQHF.

This clone came up a few times. The rearrangement joins TRBV7-8 to TRBJ1-1, with D uncertain. Trimming took off 5 bases at V and 2 bases at J, with 15 bases between the two ends. From germline, CDR1 is SGHVS and CDR2 FQNEAQ. The CDR3 sequence is 15 residues long. The CDR3 reads CASSPPPNTNTEAFF. The CDR3 region has the DNA TGTGCCAGCAGCCCCCCCCCTAATACCAACACTGAAGCTTTCTTT.